This T cell receptor beta chain was observed in a study of beta chain features in type 1 diabetes. For the study at large: Healthy donors and patients had similar age, gender and cell yields. Sorted cells numbering 95 million to 110 million were examined across all samples.

Notes on the study in general: All four CD4+ subsets from Type 1 diabetes patients carried moderately but significantly shorter TCRB CDR3s. At VDJ recombination sites, type 1 diabetes patients had fewer insertions and more deleted nucleotides.

As regards this clone: No antigen is known for it.

Germline trimming cut 8 bases from V and 3 bases from J; bases unmatched to any gene: 3. CDR1 MNHNY and CDR2 SVGAGI come from the germline V gene (reference sequence). This CDR3 contains 13 residues. As every portion of the isolated RNA was reverse transcribed, the sequencing read expressed TCRB transcripts. Sequencing used immunoSEQ multiplex PCR; TCRdb keeps in-frame clones, though not all of them. This sample yields about 340,000 clones, of which 7.5% to 9% are seen a single time; less than 0.5% belongs to the top ten. Sequenced input: central memory CD4+ T cells from blood. The TCR sequence derives from a woman aged 18-29 years in good health. The V and J genes are TRBV6-6 and TRBJ2-1; 8 nucleotides align to TRBD1. In DNA, the CDR3 is TGTGCCAGCCACGGACAGGGCTACAATGAGCAGTTCTTC. This encodes CASHGQGYNEQFF.